This passage covers 14 T cell receptor beta chains from one sample sequenced in a study of cytomegalovirus exposure and HLA in healthy donors listed by TCRdb under 2017. The library relied on the immunoSEQ multiplex PCR assay. For the multiplex PCR, a mixture combining 60 forward primers for TCR Vbeta segments and 13 reverse primers for TCR Jbeta segments was used. As stored in TCRdb, this immuneACCESS dataset retains in-frame rearrangements with V and J assigned. A fraction of the clones does not appear; measured against another copy, unresolved V genes explain less than half of the discrepancy, and the remainder lacks a known reason. In all, the sample holds 90,000 to 120,000 clones, and roughly 72% of those were seen once. The ten largest clones capture 7.8% of the sample. Sequencing was performed on PBMCs. The receptors stem from a young man in good health and CMV-seronegative.

This rearrangement joins TRBV21-1 to TRBJ2-3; the table assigns TRBD2, which was not confirmed against the DNA. TRBV21-1 corresponds to a pseudogene. CDR3 length: 16 residues. The DNA for the CDR3 is TGTGCCAGCAGCATCCGACTAGCGGGGGACACAGATACGCAGTATTTT. It translates to CASSIRLAGDTDTQYF.

In regard to this clone: Additional DNA sequences in this sample encode the identical CDR3. V and J are TRBV16 and TRBJ1-5, with 10 bases that match TRBD1. CDR1 and CDR2 (germline): KGHSY, FQNENV. The CDR3 is 15 amino acids. V shed 0 bases, J shed 7 bases, and the junction held 3 bases outside the gene matches. Here the CDR3 DNA reads TGTGCCAGCAGCCAATCGGGGACAGGGGACCAGCCCCAGCATTTT. As protein: CASSQSGTGDQPQHF.

This clone was detected once. V gene TRBV4-2 combines with J gene TRBJ1-1, with TRBD1 matching over 8 bases. The CDR3 runs to 15 residues. With 1 base clipped from V and 7 bases from J, the junction kept 8 bases outside the gene matches. Per germline, CDR1 LGHNA and CDR2 YNFKEQ. The CDR3 loop reads CASSQVPRDRGEAFF. The CDR3 bases are TGTGCCAGCAGCCAAGTCCCTCGAGACAGGGGTGAAGCTTTCTTT.

Only a few counts were recorded for this clone. The chain joins TRBV18 to TRBJ1-4; D might be TRBD1 (6 bases). The germline gives CDR1 KGHSH, CDR2 LQKENI. This CDR3 has 14 amino acids. The V end was cut by 4 bases, the J end by 2 bases, with 8 bases between. The CDR3 reads CASSRGGTNEKLFF. The CDR3, as DNA: TGTGCCAGCTCACGGGGGGGCACTAATGAAAAACTGTTTTTT. Full variable domain (missing parts from reference TRBV18 and TRBJ1-4): NAGVMQNPRHLVRRRGQEARLRCSPMKGHSHVYWYRQLPEEGLKFMVYLQKENIIDESGMPKERFSAEFPKEGPSILRIQQVVRGDSAAYFCASSRGGTNEKLFFGSGTQLSVL.

This chain links TRBV4-1 with TRBJ2-7; D possibly corresponds to TRBD1 (7 bases). Trimming removed 1 base from V and 0 bases from J, with 13 bases in between. Germline V gene sequence: CDR1 MGHRA, CDR2 YSYEKL. The CDR3 covers 16 residues. The CDR3 region is CASSQGSGGLSYEQYF. The CDR3 bases are TGCGCCAGCAGCCAAGGCTCAGGGGGGCTCTCCTACGAGCAGTACTTC.

J is TRBJ2-7 and V is TRBV19, with 12 bases that match TRBD1. Trimming at V came to 8 bases and at J to 6 bases, leaving 14 bases not matched to a gene. In germline, CDR1 is LNHDA, CDR2 SQIVND (reference sequence). The CDR3 loop spans 16 amino acids. The CDR3 sequence is CASRDRGHGGEGEQYF. The CDR3 DNA reads TGTGCCAGTCGGGACAGGGGGCACGGAGGTGAAGGCGAGCAGTACTTC.

V is TRBV10-3 and J is TRBJ1-2; 8 bases are a match to TRBD1. Trimming cost V 6 bases and J 4 bases; bases outside gene matches: 4. Per the germline V gene, CDR1 is ENHRY and CDR2 is SYGVKD. This CDR3 region has 13 residues. The CDR3 nucleotides read TGTGCCATCAGGGACAGGGAACGCTATGGCTACACCTTC. Translated, it gives CAIRDRERYGYTF.

V is TRBV28 and J is TRBJ1-2; D gene ambiguous. This CDR3 is built from 14 residues. Between the trimmed V and J ends, which lost 6 bases and 4 bases, there was a span of 15 bases. Germline V CDR1 and CDR2: MDHEN, SYDVKM. In nucleotides, the CDR3 is TGTGCCAGCAGGCCTGGGCCTCCTTCCTATGGCTACACCTTC. It specifies CASRPGPPSYGYTF.

This clone was recorded a few times. The rearrangement links TRBV18 to TRBJ2-3, with 11 bases fitting TRBD2. Germline-derived CDR1 and CDR2 are KGHSH and LQKENI. The CDR3 consists of 17 residues. V lost 0 bases to trimming and J lost 0 bases; unmatched junction nucleotides: 2. The CDR3 sequence: CASSPPTSGTSTDTQYF. For the CDR3, the DNA is TGTGCCAGCTCACCACCGACTAGCGGGACTAGCACAGATACGCAGTATTTT.

V is TRBV18 and J is TRBJ1-1; no clear D. V lost 3 bases, J lost 8 bases, and 13 bases lay in between. Germline-derived CDR1 and CDR2 are KGHSH and LQKENI. CDR3 length: 13 residues. The CDR3 nucleotides read TGTGCCAGCTCACCGAGGGCTAGCCCAGAAGCTTTCTTT. It translates to CASSPRASPEAFF.

This sequence joins TRBV28 and TRBJ2-7; 11 bases are a match to TRBD2. With V trimmed by 9 bases and J by 5 bases, 6 bases remained unmatched. Per the germline V gene, CDR1 is MDHEN and CDR2 is SYDVKM. The CDR3 is 13 residues long. This CDR3 reads CASTSGSANEQYF. The CDR3 DNA sequence: TGTGCCAGTACTAGCGGGAGCGCCAACGAGCAGTACTTC.

The sample holds a few counts of this clone. The chain employs TRBV7-3 and TRBJ1-4; no clear D. The germline V and J ends were trimmed by 0 bases and 7 bases, with 6 bases remaining between them. Germline CDR1 and CDR2: SGHTA and FQGTGA. This CDR3 has 13 amino acids. The CDR3 loop is CASSLTPGEKLFF. CDR3 DNA sequence: TGTGCCAGCAGCTTAACCCCCGGTGAAAAACTGTTTTTT.

As to this clone: A read error may explain this, as a much larger clone is one base away. The chain recombines TRBV11-1 with TRBJ1-1, with a possible D match to TRBD1 (5 bases). CDR1 is SGHAT and CDR2 is FQDESV in the germline V gene (reference sequence). Trimming left V 2 bases short and J 1 base short, with 5 bases between. The CDR3 runs 13 residues. The CDR3 DNA is TGTGCCAGCAGCTTACAGGGGAACACTGAAGCTTTCTTT. This codes for CASSLQGNTEAFF.

The chain uses TRBV5-1 and TRBJ1-5; 9 bases agree with TRBD1. The CDR3 totals 15 residues. J was trimmed by 5 bases and V by 4 bases; bases with no gene match: 7. From germline, CDR1 is SGHRS and CDR2 YFSETQ. Here the CDR3 DNA reads TGCGCCAGCAGCCTCGGACAGGGGCCACATCAGCCCCAGCATTTT. Translating it yields CASSLGQGPHQPQHF. Variable domain in full (rest from reference TRBV5-1 and TRBJ1-5): KAGVTQTPRYLIKTRGQQVTLSCSPISGHRSVSWYQQTPGQGLQFLFEYFSETQRNKGNFPGRFSGRQFSNSRSEMNVSTLELGDSALYLCASSLGQGPHQPQHFGDGTRLSIL.